Listed below are T cell receptor beta chains from one sample, sequenced in a study of radiotherapy plus CTLA-4 blockade in lung cancer. The method was immunoSEQ multiplex PCR; TCRdb's version includes in-frame clones alone and lacks a portion of them. The data contain 20,000 to 30,000 clones, 71% of them singletons. The specimen comprised peripheral blood, sampled from a patient treated with radiotherapy plus ipilimumab. All receptors come from a human donor with non-small cell lung cancer whose response to radiotherapy plus ipilimumab could not be evaluated. CDR3s include the opening cysteine and the closing phenylalanine or tryptophan. D genes are given only for firm matches. Some rows have no size entry. The others give once, few or many, or a class for an expanded clone.

d_call: TRBD1
v_call: TRBV9
cdr3_length: 15
j_call: TRBJ2-7
clone_size: .
cdr3_aa: CASSSGGQGPYEQYF
cdr3_nt: TGTGCCAGCAGCTCCGGCGGACAGGGGCCCTACGAGCAGTACTTC

d_call: TRBD2
v_call: TRBV10-3
cdr3_length: 15
j_call: TRBJ2-1
clone_size: once
cdr3_aa: CAISGTSFSYNEQFF
cdr3_nt: TGTGCCATCAGTGGGACTAGCTTCTCCTACAATGAGCAGTTCTTC

d_call: .
v_call: TRBV2
cdr3_length: 14
j_call: TRBJ1-2
clone_size: .
cdr3_aa: CATYGGGGNYGYTF
cdr3_nt: TGTGCCACCTACGGGGGCGGGGGAAACTATGGCTACACCTTC

d_call: TRBD2
v_call: TRBV5-1
cdr3_length: 15
j_call: TRBJ2-3
clone_size: once
cdr3_aa: CASSPTSGTVDTQYF
cdr3_nt: TGCGCCAGCAGCCCCACTAGCGGGACGGTAGATACGCAGTATTTT

d_call: TRBD1
v_call: TRBV5-1
cdr3_length: 15
j_call: TRBJ2-7
clone_size: few
cdr3_aa: CASSTAQGAGGEQYF
cdr3_nt: TGCGCCAGCAGTACGGCACAGGGGGCCGGGGGCGAGCAGTACTTC

d_call: TRBD2
v_call: TRBV5-1
cdr3_length: 15
j_call: TRBJ2-5
clone_size: few
cdr3_aa: CASSYSGTSGETQYF
cdr3_nt: TGCGCCAGCAGCTATTCCGGGACTAGCGGGGAGACCCAGTACTTC

d_call: TRBD1
v_call: TRBV5-6
cdr3_length: 16
j_call: TRBJ2-2
clone_size: .
cdr3_aa: CASSLRQGMSTGELFF
cdr3_nt: TGTGCCAGCAGCTTGAGACAGGGGATGTCCACCGGGGAGCTGTTTTTT

d_call: TRBD2
v_call: TRBV7-6
cdr3_length: 18
j_call: TRBJ2-1
clone_size: .
cdr3_aa: CASSLEASGSRRINEQFF
cdr3_nt: TGTGCCAGCAGCTTAGAAGCTAGCGGTTCCCGGCGTATTAATGAGCAGTTCTTC

d_call: TRBD2
v_call: TRBV5-5
cdr3_length: 15
j_call: TRBJ2-5
clone_size: few
cdr3_aa: CASSPTSGRRETQYF
cdr3_nt: TGTGCCAGCAGCCCAACTAGCGGGAGGAGAGAGACCCAGTACTTC

d_call: TRBD2
v_call: TRBV5-1
cdr3_length: 17
j_call: TRBJ2-1
clone_size: .
cdr3_aa: CASSLGPAGATSDEQFF
cdr3_nt: TGCGCCAGCAGCTTGGGTCCAGCGGGAGCAACGTCGGATGAGCAGTTCTTC

d_call: TRBD1
v_call: TRBV5-8
cdr3_length: 13
j_call: TRBJ2-7
clone_size: .
cdr3_aa: CASSRDRGYEQYF
cdr3_nt: TGTGCCAGCAGCCGGGACAGGGGTTACGAGCAGTACTTC

d_call: TRBD1
v_call: TRBV18
cdr3_length: 15
j_call: TRBJ2-1
clone_size: .
cdr3_aa: CASSGTGDWYNEQFF
cdr3_nt: TGTGCCAGCTCGGGGACAGGGGACTGGTACAATGAGCAGTTCTTC

d_call: .
v_call: TRBV28
cdr3_length: 15
j_call: TRBJ2-5
clone_size: .
cdr3_aa: CASSTIGQGGETQYF
cdr3_nt: TGTGCCAGCAGTACCATAGGCCAGGGTGGCGAGACCCAGTACTTC

d_call: .
v_call: TRBV19
cdr3_length: 11
j_call: TRBJ2-2
clone_size: .
cdr3_aa: CASKRGGELFF
cdr3_nt: TGTGCCAGTAAAAGGGGCGGGGAGCTGTTTTTT

d_call: .
v_call: TRBV12-5
cdr3_length: 14
j_call: TRBJ2-7
clone_size: few
cdr3_aa: CASGLVPHSHEQYF
cdr3_nt: TGTGCTAGTGGTTTGGTACCCCACAGCCACGAGCAGTACTTC

d_call: TRBD1
v_call: TRBV30
cdr3_length: 12
j_call: TRBJ1-5
clone_size: .
cdr3_aa: CAWTTGVSAPAF
cdr3_nt: TGTGCCTGGACGACAGGGGTGTCAGCCCCAGCATTT

d_call: .
v_call: TRBV6-1
cdr3_length: 14
j_call: TRBJ1-1
clone_size: once
cdr3_aa: CASSEEEVNTEAFF
cdr3_nt: TGTGCCAGCAGTGAAGAGGAGGTGAACACTGAAGCTTTCTTT

d_call: TRBD1
v_call: TRBV6-6
cdr3_length: 16
j_call: TRBJ1-4
clone_size: .
cdr3_aa: CASSYLPTGGNEKLFF
cdr3_nt: TGTGCCAGCAGTTACTTGCCAACAGGGGGCAATGAAAAACTGTTTTTT

d_call: .
v_call: TRBV6-5
cdr3_length: 15
j_call: TRBJ1-1
clone_size: once
cdr3_aa: CASKLEAGLNTEAFF
cdr3_nt: TGTGCCAGCAAGCTAGAGGCCGGCCTTAACACTGAAGCTTTCTTT

d_call: .
v_call: TRBV9
cdr3_length: 14
j_call: TRBJ1-1
clone_size: .
cdr3_aa: CASSVREEYTEAFF
cdr3_nt: TGTGCCAGCAGCGTAAGGGAGGAATACACTGAAGCTTTCTTT

d_call: .
v_call: TRBV15
cdr3_length: 15
j_call: TRBJ2-3
clone_size: .
cdr3_aa: CATSMTVTSTDTQYF
cdr3_nt: TGTGCCACCAGTATGACAGTTACTAGCACAGATACGCAGTATTTT

d_call: .
v_call: TRBV5-1
cdr3_length: 13
j_call: TRBJ1-1
clone_size: .
cdr3_aa: CASSLGDKDEAFF
cdr3_nt: TGCGCCAGCAGCTTGGGTGACAAAGATGAAGCTTTCTTT

d_call: .
v_call: TRBV27
cdr3_length: 12
j_call: TRBJ1-5
clone_size: .
cdr3_aa: CASGFGDQPQHF
cdr3_nt: TGTGCCAGCGGTTTCGGGGATCAGCCCCAGCATTTT

d_call: TRBD1
v_call: TRBV27
cdr3_length: 16
j_call: TRBJ1-1
clone_size: .
cdr3_aa: CASSRDRERAFTEAFF
cdr3_nt: TGTGCCAGCAGTCGGGACAGGGAGCGGGCTTTCACTGAAGCTTTCTTT

d_call: .
v_call: TRBV10-1
cdr3_length: 14
j_call: TRBJ2-3
clone_size: .
cdr3_aa: CASSLTISADTQYF
cdr3_nt: TGCGCCAGCAGCTTGACAATTAGTGCAGATACGCAGTATTTT

d_call: TRBD1
v_call: TRBV7-9
cdr3_length: 13
j_call: TRBJ1-2
clone_size: few
cdr3_aa: CASSRTGVGGYTF
cdr3_nt: TGTGCCAGCAGCCGGACAGGGGTGGGTGGCTACACCTTC

d_call: TRBD2
v_call: TRBV27
cdr3_length: 16
j_call: TRBJ2-7
clone_size: .
cdr3_aa: CASSGSLAGGPYEQYF
cdr3_nt: TGTGCCAGCAGTGGGTCTCTAGCGGGAGGACCCTACGAGCAGTACTTC

d_call: .
v_call: TRBV7-8
cdr3_length: 17
j_call: TRBJ1-4
clone_size: once
cdr3_aa: CASSAQTGIGTNEKLFF
cdr3_nt: TGTGCCAGCAGCGCCCAAACAGGGATCGGAACTAATGAAAAACTGTTTTTT

d_call: .
v_call: TRBV5-1
cdr3_length: 15
j_call: TRBJ2-2
clone_size: .
cdr3_aa: CASSTQPGDTGELFF
cdr3_nt: TGCGCCAGCAGCACCCAACCAGGGGACACCGGGGAGCTGTTTTTT

d_call: TRBD1
v_call: TRBV15
cdr3_length: 18
j_call: TRBJ1-5
clone_size: .
cdr3_aa: CATSRPSGTGVGNQPQHF
cdr3_nt: TGTGCCACCAGCAGACCATCCGGGACAGGGGTAGGCAATCAGCCCCAGCATTTT

d_call: .
v_call: TRBV7-2
cdr3_length: 14
j_call: TRBJ2-7
clone_size: .
cdr3_aa: CASIPGGGANEQYF
cdr3_nt: TGTGCCAGCATCCCAGGCGGAGGGGCCAACGAGCAGTACTTC

d_call: .
v_call: TRBV2
cdr3_length: 16
j_call: TRBJ1-5
clone_size: .
cdr3_aa: CASSELNFRGNQPQHF
cdr3_nt: TGTGCCAGCAGTGAATTAAACTTTCGAGGCAATCAGCCCCAGCATTTT

d_call: .
v_call: TRBV14
cdr3_length: 18
j_call: TRBJ1-4
clone_size: .
cdr3_aa: CASSQNLYRTAFGEKLFF
cdr3_nt: TGTGCCAGCAGCCAAAATCTCTACAGGACAGCCTTCGGGGAAAAACTGTTTTTT

d_call: .
v_call: TRBV10-3
cdr3_length: 15
j_call: TRBJ2-1
clone_size: .
cdr3_aa: CAISEWTVKYNEQFF
cdr3_nt: TGTGCCATCAGTGAGTGGACAGTAAAATACAATGAGCAGTTCTTC

d_call: TRBD2
v_call: TRBV7-2
cdr3_length: 15
j_call: TRBJ2-2
clone_size: .
cdr3_aa: CASSLGLAGAGELFF
cdr3_nt: TGTGCCAGCAGTCTCGGGCTAGCGGGAGCCGGGGAGCTGTTTTTT

d_call: .
v_call: TRBV9
cdr3_length: 13
j_call: TRBJ2-3
clone_size: .
cdr3_aa: CASSVGDKDTQYF
cdr3_nt: TGTGCCAGCAGCGTGGGCGACAAGGATACGCAGTATTTT

d_call: TRBD1
v_call: TRBV7-8
cdr3_length: 15
j_call: TRBJ2-2
clone_size: once
cdr3_aa: CASSLARGPTRELFF
cdr3_nt: TGTGCCAGCAGCTTAGCCAGGGGGCCCACAAGGGAGCTGTTTTTT

d_call: TRBD1
v_call: TRBV7-8
cdr3_length: 15
j_call: TRBJ1-5
clone_size: .
cdr3_aa: CASSEGGGGNQPQHF
cdr3_nt: TGTGCCAGCAGCGAAGGAGGGGGCGGCAATCAGCCCCAGCATTTT

d_call: .
v_call: TRBV2
cdr3_length: 15
j_call: TRBJ2-2
clone_size: .
cdr3_aa: CASSKAGRNTGELFF
cdr3_nt: TGTGCCAGCAGTAAGGCGGGAAGGAACACCGGGGAGCTGTTTTTT

d_call: .
v_call: TRBV7-8
cdr3_length: 14
j_call: TRBJ1-2
clone_size: few
cdr3_aa: CASSLGMGLSGYTF
cdr3_nt: TGTGCCAGCAGCTTAGGTATGGGGCTGTCTGGCTACACCTTC

d_call: .
v_call: TRBV18
cdr3_length: 13
j_call: TRBJ2-3
clone_size: .
cdr3_aa: CASSPDSTDTQYF
cdr3_nt: TGTGCCAGCTCACCGGACTCGACAGATACGCAGTATTTT

d_call: .
v_call: TRBV23-1
cdr3_length: 15
j_call: TRBJ2-7
clone_size: .
cdr3_aa: CASSPARRDMYEQYF
cdr3_nt: TGCGCCAGCAGTCCCGCTCGGAGAGATATGTACGAGCAGTACTTC

d_call: .
v_call: TRBV5-1
cdr3_length: 14
j_call: TRBJ2-3
clone_size: .
cdr3_aa: CASSLGGVTDTQYF
cdr3_nt: TGCGCCAGCAGCTTGGGCGGAGTCACAGATACGCAGTATTTT

d_call: TRBD1
v_call: TRBV7-9
cdr3_length: 14
j_call: TRBJ1-2
clone_size: few
cdr3_aa: CASSLGTGIGGYTF
cdr3_nt: TGTGCCAGCAGTTTAGGGACAGGGATTGGTGGCTACACCTTC

d_call: TRBD2
v_call: TRBV10-1
cdr3_length: 15
j_call: TRBJ2-3
clone_size: once
cdr3_aa: CASSESGGYTDTQYF
cdr3_nt: TGCGCCAGCAGTGAGAGCGGGGGTTACACAGATACGCAGTATTTT

d_call: TRBD1
v_call: TRBV19
cdr3_length: 15
j_call: TRBJ1-4
clone_size: few
cdr3_aa: CASSTLGQGNEKLFF
cdr3_nt: TGTGCCAGTAGTACCCTGGGACAGGGGAATGAAAAACTGTTTTTT

d_call: .
v_call: TRBV29-1
cdr3_length: 11
j_call: TRBJ1-2
clone_size: .
cdr3_aa: CSVADQDGYTF
cdr3_nt: TGCAGCGTTGCAGATCAGGATGGCTACACCTTC

d_call: TRBD2
v_call: TRBV5-3
cdr3_length: 17
j_call: TRBJ2-1
clone_size: .
cdr3_aa: CARSLELAGGGYNEQFF
cdr3_nt: TGTGCCAGAAGCTTGGAGCTAGCGGGAGGGGGATACAATGAGCAGTTCTTC

d_call: TRBD2
v_call: TRBV29-1
cdr3_length: 17
j_call: TRBJ2-1
clone_size: .
cdr3_aa: CSVAGWGAGGLDNEQFF
cdr3_nt: TGCAGCGTCGCCGGTTGGGGAGCGGGAGGGCTAGATAATGAGCAGTTCTTC

d_call: TRBD1
v_call: TRBV16
cdr3_length: 15
j_call: TRBJ1-6
clone_size: few
cdr3_aa: CASSQSGTDNSPLHF
cdr3_nt: TGTGCCAGCAGCCAATCCGGGACAGATAATTCACCCCTCCACTTT

d_call: TRBD2
v_call: TRBV7-9
cdr3_length: 19
j_call: TRBJ2-7
clone_size: .
cdr3_aa: CASSLGPGGPTKSSYEQYF
cdr3_nt: TGTGCCAGCAGCTTAGGACCGGGAGGACCAACAAAAAGCTCCTACGAGCAGTACTTC